This T cell receptor beta chain was sequenced for a study of identical twins. As for this clonotype: Its antigen is not known.

One entry per CDR3 protein, called by TCRdb with MiXCR from the 5' RACE reads. The sample records some 1,600,000 distinct CDR3 sequences, less than 35% being singletons. Study results and caveats: Out-of-frame alpha sequences shared by twins were enriched for low generation probability.

The CDR3 has 13 amino acids. V lost 2 bases to trimming and J lost 4 bases, with 8 bases between them. Germline CDR1 is SGHNT and CDR2 is YENEEA. The material sequenced was cord blood. This TCR came from a newborn girl in good health. This rearrangement joins TRBV11-3 to TRBJ1-1; no reliable D call. CDR3 bases: TGTGCCAGCAGCTTAACAGTCAGCACTGAAGCTTTCTTT. It yields the protein CASSLTVSTEAFF.